The 18 T cell receptor beta chains below come from one sample, sequenced in a study of blood T cell repertoires in COVID-19. The repertoire was sequenced with immunoSEQ multiplex PCR; TCRdb's copy has only in-frame clones and lacks some. The sample includes roughly 88,000 clones, under 95% of them seen just once. The sample comprised peripheral blood. These receptors were obtained from a woman aged 45-65 years in a cohort sampled during active COVID-19.

The genes are TRBV5-1 and TRBJ2-5; D may be TRBD1 (5 bases). V lost 3 bases, J lost 2 bases, and 14 bases lay in between. The CDR3 extends over 15 amino acids. CDR1 and CDR2 (germline): SGHRS, YFSETQ. CDR3 bases: TGCGCCAGCAGCTCCGCGCAGGGCTTTCAAGAGACCCAGTACTTC. It translates to CASSSAQGFQETQYF.

The V gene is TRBV5-1, the J gene TRBJ2-2, with D perhaps TRBD2 (5 bases). The CDR3 runs 15 residues. V was shortened by 0 bases and J by 5 bases, with 11 bases between the two germline ends. CDR1 SGHRS and CDR2 YFSETQ come from the germline V gene. CDR3: CASSLASGITGELFF. CDR3 DNA: TGCGCCAGCAGCTTGGCGTCCGGGATTACCGGGGAGCTGTTTTTT.

The chain joins TRBV2 to TRBJ2-7; TRBD1 agrees at 10 bases. The V gene's germline CDR1 is SNHLY and CDR2 FYNNEI. This CDR3 contains 15 residues. Trimming removed 6 bases from V and 3 bases from J; junction bases left unmatched: 8. The CDR3 loop reads CASRAGTGANYEQYF. The CDR3, as DNA: TGTGCCAGCAGAGCGGGGACAGGGGCGAACTACGAGCAGTACTTC.

The chain employs TRBV6-2 or TRBV6-3 and TRBJ2-6, with D maybe TRBD1 (7 bases). V lost 2 bases to trimming and J lost 4 bases, with 15 bases between them. The CDR3 is made up of 17 amino acids. The germline CDR1 and CDR2 sequences are MNHEY and SVGEGT. The CDR3 DNA follows: TGTGCCAGCAGTTACGTCGTCAGGGGGGCCGGGGCCAACGTCCTGACTTTC. Encoded protein: CASSYVVRGAGANVLTF.

The chain is built from TRBV2 and TRBJ2-2; TRBD2 matches at 7 bases. The CDR3 is 15 amino acids. Germline loops: CDR1 SNHLY, CDR2 FYNNEI. V trimming: 3 bases; J trimming: 4 bases; junction bases outside the gene matches: 5. CDR3 nucleotide sequence: TGTGCCAGCAGTGACGTCAGGGAGGGCACCGGGGAGCTGTTTTTT. It translates to CASSDVREGTGELFF.

This chain uses TRBV24-1 with TRBJ1-5; TRBD1 might be the D (5 bases). V lost 4 bases and J lost 3, with 15 bases in between. CDR3 length: 16 amino acids. Germline V gene data show CDR1 as KGHDR and CDR2 as SFDVKD. The CDR3 DNA reads TGTGCCACCAGTGACCCTAGGGAGGGGAACAATCAGCCCCAGCATTTT. Its translation is CATSDPREGNNQPQHF.

In its sample, this clone was seen once. V and J are TRBV3-1 (or the pseudogene TRBV3-2) and TRBJ1-1; D is perhaps TRBD1 (5 bases). The germline V and J ends were trimmed by 8 bases and 0 bases, with 16 bases remaining between them. The germline V gene encodes CDR1 LGHDT and CDR2 YNNKEL (reference sequence). This CDR3 contains 15 residues. The CDR3 DNA reads TGTGCCAGCGCCACGGGGGGGGGTTTGAACACTGAAGCTTTCTTT. It translates to CASATGGGLNTEAFF.

The chain is built from TRBV28 and TRBJ2-2; D might be TRBD2 (6 bases). This CDR3 comprises 12 residues. V was cut by 6 bases and J by 6 bases, with 8 bases left in between. In germline, CDR1 is MDHEN, CDR2 SYDVKM. CDR3 in amino acids: CASSGSAGELFF. The CDR3 DNA sequence: TGTGCCAGCAGCGGGAGTGCCGGGGAGCTGTTTTTT.

The V and J genes are TRBV28 and TRBJ1-1, with TRBD1 matching over 7 bases. The germline V gene has CDR1 MDHEN and CDR2 SYDVKM. The CDR3 sequence is 16 residues long. V shed 6 bases and J 6 bases; nucleotides not matched to a gene: 16. The CDR3 DNA sequence: TGTGCCAGCAGGTCAATCGGGACAGTAGAAACCCCTGAAGCTTTCTTT. Protein sequence: CASRSIGTVETPEAFF. Supplemented by reference TRBV28 and TRBJ1-1, the full variable domain reads DVKVTQSSRYLVKRTGEKVFLECVQDMDHENMFWYRQDPGLGLRLIYFSYDVKMKEKGDIPEGYSVSREKKERFSLILESASTNQTSMYLCASRSIGTVETPEAFFGQGTRLTVV.

This clone is categorized as medium-sized. The CDR3 spells CASSLYTGGNTEAFF. The CDR3 DNA is TGTGCCAGCAGCTTATATACAGGGGGGAACACTGAAGCTTTCTTT. The V gene is TRBV7-9, the J gene TRBJ1-1; 8 bases are a match to TRBD1. From germline, CDR1 is SEHNR and CDR2 FQNEAQ (reference sequence). With 2 bases clipped from V and 1 base from J, the junction kept 3 bases outside the gene matches. The CDR3 sequence is 15 residues long. The entire variable domain, with the rest obtained from reference TRBV7-9 and TRBJ1-1, is as follows: DTGVSQNPRHKITKRGQNVTFRCDPISEHNRLYWYRQTLGQGPEFLTYFQNEAQLEKSRLLSDRFSAERPKGSFSTLEIQRTEQGDSAMYLCASSLYTGGNTEAFFGQGTRLTVV.

The J gene is TRBJ2-7, the V gene TRBV27, with TRBD2 as a possible D gene (5 bases). Between the trimmed V and J ends, which lost 8 bases and 5 bases, there was a span of 10 bases. The CDR3 consists of 11 residues. CDR1 is MNHEY and CDR2 is SMNVEV in the germline V gene (reference sequence). The CDR3 protein is CASGRLDEQYF. Here the CDR3 DNA reads TGTGCCAGCGGGAGATTGGACGAGCAGTACTTC.

The rearrangement links TRBV6-5 to TRBJ2-3; D not certain. Germline-derived CDR1 and CDR2 are MNHEY and SVGAGI. Trimming left V 6 bases short and J 6 bases short, with 13 bases between. The CDR3 loop spans 13 amino acids. The chain's CDR3 is CASRPNSVDTQYF. The CDR3 region has the DNA TGTGCCAGCAGACCTAACAGTGTTGATACGCAGTATTTT.

The CDR3 DNA reads as TGCGCCAGCAGCTTGGGGCAGGGATCCGTTTCCTACGAGCAGTACTTC. Translating gives CASSLGQGSVSYEQYF. V usage is TRBV5-1 and J usage is TRBJ2-7; TRBD1 might be the D (5 bases). Trimming stripped 0 bases from V and 1 base from J, with 14 bases between. CDR3 length equals 16 residues. Germline assignment: CDR1 SGHRS and CDR2 YFSETQ.

V usage is TRBV19 and J usage is TRBJ2-1; 7 positions match TRBD2. V lost 5 bases and J lost 9; bases outside the gene matches: 16. CDR1 is LNHDA and CDR2 is SQIVND in the germline V gene (reference sequence). This CDR3 is 16 amino acids long. The CDR3 nucleotides read TGTGCCAGTAGTGAATCGGCGGGAGCACCGAGTGGTGAGCAGTTCTTC. Protein product: CASSESAGAPSGEQFF.

This chain links TRBV28 with TRBJ1-2; maybe TRBD1 (6 bases). CDR1 is MDHEN, CDR2 SYDVKM, per germline. This CDR3 has 13 residues. Trimming took off 6 bases at V and 7 bases at J, with 15 bases between the two ends. The CDR3 loop is CASSYDRFGGYTF. CDR3 sequence (DNA): TGTGCCAGCAGCTATGACAGGTTCGGTGGCTACACCTTC.

This clone has just one count. The chain couples TRBV19 to TRBJ2-7, with 8 nucleotides matching TRBD1. The CDR3 runs to 15 residues. V was clipped by 1 base and J by 3 bases; unmatched bases: 5. Germline V CDR1 and CDR2: LNHDA, SQIVND (reference sequence). In DNA form, the CDR3 reads TGTGCCAGTAGTATAGCCGGACAGGGAGACTACGAGCAGTACTTC. It yields the protein CASSIAGQGDYEQYF. Complete variable domain (other parts from reference TRBV19 and TRBJ2-7): DGGITQSPKYLFRKEGQNVTLSCEQNLNHDAMYWYRQDPGQGLRLIYYSQIVNDFQKGDIAEGYSVSREKKESFPLTVTSAQKNPTAFYLCASSIAGQGDYEQYFGPGTRLTVT.

As regards this clone: Sequence at one end of the junction differs from germline and may be a read error. This sequence joins TRBV6-5 and TRBJ2-7; 9 bases fit TRBD1. The CDR3 runs 15 residues. Germline values: CDR1 MNHEY, CDR2 SVGAGI. The CDR3 spells CACRGGTGSSYEQYF. CDR3 coding DNA: TGTGCCTGCAGAGGGGGGACAGGGAGCTCCTACGAGCAGTACTTC.

J is TRBJ1-1 and V is TRBV12-3 or TRBV12-4; no clear D. This CDR3 is built from 13 residues. Deletions cut 1 base from V and 1 base from J, with 4 bases between. This CDR3 reads CASSLGANTEAFF. The CDR3 DNA sequence: TGTGCCAGCAGTTTAGGGGCGAACACTGAAGCTTTCTTT.